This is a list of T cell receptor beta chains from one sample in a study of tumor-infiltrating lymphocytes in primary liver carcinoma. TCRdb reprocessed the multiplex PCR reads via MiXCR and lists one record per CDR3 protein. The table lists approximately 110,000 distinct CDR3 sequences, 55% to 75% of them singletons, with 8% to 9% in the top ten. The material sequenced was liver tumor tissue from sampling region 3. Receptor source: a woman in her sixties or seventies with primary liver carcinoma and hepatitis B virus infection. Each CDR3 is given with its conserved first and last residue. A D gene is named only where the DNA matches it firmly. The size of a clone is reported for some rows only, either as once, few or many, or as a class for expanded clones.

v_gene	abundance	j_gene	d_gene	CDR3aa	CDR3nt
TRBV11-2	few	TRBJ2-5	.	CASNPVGKTQYF	TGTGCCAGCAACCCTGTCGGGAAGACCCAGTACTTC
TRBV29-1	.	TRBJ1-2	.	CSAGPWPNYGYTF	TGCAGCGCAGGCCCGTGGCCAAACTATGGCTACACCTTC
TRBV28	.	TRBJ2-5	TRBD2	CASKTSGKGEETQYF	TGTGCCAGCAAGACTAGCGGGAAGGGGGAAGAGACCCAGTACTTC
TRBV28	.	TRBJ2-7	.	CASSSPHEQYF	TGTGCCAGTAGTTCGCCCCATGAGCAGTACTTC
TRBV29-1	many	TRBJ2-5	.	CSVDEGTGETQYF	TGCAGCGTTGACGAGGGGACGGGTGAGACCCAGTACTTC
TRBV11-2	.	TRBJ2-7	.	CASSYNRVPYKQYF	TGTGCCAGCAGCTACAACAGGGTGCCCTACAAGCAGTACTTC
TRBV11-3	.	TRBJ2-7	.	CADSLEKGPGPYEQYF	TGTGCCGACAGCTTAGAAAAAGGGCCCGGGCCCTACGAGCAGTACTTC
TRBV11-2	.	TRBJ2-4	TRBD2	CASNPRLAGGPRIKNIHYF	TGTGCCAGCAACCCTCGACTAGCGGGAGGGCCTCGGATTAAAAACATTCATTACTTC
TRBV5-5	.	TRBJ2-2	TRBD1	CASRAGTGATGELFF	TGTGCCAGCAGGGCCGGGACAGGGGCCACCGGTGAGCTGTTTTTT
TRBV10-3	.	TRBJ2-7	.	CAISVGQNYEQYF	TGTGCCATCAGTGTCGGACAGAACTACGAGCAGTACTTC
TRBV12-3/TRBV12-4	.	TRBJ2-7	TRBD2	CTCSLTSGSYEQYF	TGTACCTGCAGTCTGACTAGCGGGAGTTACGAGCAGTACTTC
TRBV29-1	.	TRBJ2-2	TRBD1	CSVAGTGALGTGKLFF	TGCAGCGTAGCCGGGACAGGGGCTTTGGGCACCGGGAAGTTGTTTTTC
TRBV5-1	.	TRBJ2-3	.	CASSPGTTPIDTQYF	TGCGCCAGCAGCCCCGGGACCACCCCCATAGATACGCAGTATTTT
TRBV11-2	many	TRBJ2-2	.	CASSLQVPPAGGELFF	TGTGCCAGCAGCTTACAGGTTCCCCCCGCGGGCGGGGAGCTGTTTTTT
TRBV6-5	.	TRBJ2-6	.	CAGSSRTAGANDLTF	TGTGCCGGCAGTTCTCGGACAGCTGGGGCCAACGACCTGACTTTC
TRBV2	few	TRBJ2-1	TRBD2	CASSVTSEAEQFF	TGTGCCAGCAGTGTGACTAGCGAGGCTGAGCAGTTCTTC
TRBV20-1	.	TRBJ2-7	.	CSARDVRGRQYF	TGCAGTGCTAGAGATGTGAGGGGGAGGCAGTACTTC
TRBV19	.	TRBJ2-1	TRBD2	CASSESGRSPYNEQFF	TGTGCCAGTAGTGAAAGCGGGAGGAGCCCCTACAATGAGCAGTTCTTC
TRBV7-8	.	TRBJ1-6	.	CASSLERTLHSPLHF	TGTGCCAGCAGCTTAGAAAGGACACTACATTCACCCCTCCACTTT
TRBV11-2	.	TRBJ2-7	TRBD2	CASSLNAGAFGEQYF	TGTGCCAGCAGCTTAAATGCGGGAGCCTTTGGCGAGCAGTACTTC
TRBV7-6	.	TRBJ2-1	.	CASSLNNYNEQFF	TGTGCCAGCAGCTTGAACAACTACAATGAGCAGTTCTTC
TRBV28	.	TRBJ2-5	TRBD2	CASSTILREGISQETQYF	TGTGCCAGCAGTACCATTTTGCGGGAGGGGATCAGTCAAGAGACCCAGTACTTC
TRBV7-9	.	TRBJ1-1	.	CASSAGGNTEAFF	TGTGCCAGCAGCGCCGGAGGCAACACTGAAGCTTTCTTT
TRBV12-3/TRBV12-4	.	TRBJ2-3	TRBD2	CASSWGGTQYF	TGTGCCAGCAGCTGGGGGGGTACGCAGTATTTT
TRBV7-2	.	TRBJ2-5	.	CASSLAGWKETQYF	TGTGCCAGCAGCTTAGCGGGCTGGAAAGAGACCCAGTACTTC
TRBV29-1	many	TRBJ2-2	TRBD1	CSAIGQGATGELFF	TGCAGCGCGATTGGACAGGGGGCCACCGGGGAGCTGTTTTTT
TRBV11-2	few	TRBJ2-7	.	CASSQLGHAQYF	TGTGCCAGCAGCCAACTCGGGCATGCGCAGTACTTC
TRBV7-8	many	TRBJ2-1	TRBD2	CASSLVGTSGSNEQFF	TGTGCCAGCAGCTTAGTTGGGACTAGCGGGAGTAATGAGCAGTTCTTC
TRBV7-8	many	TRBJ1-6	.	CASSLQQDGTLHF	TGTGCCAGCAGCTTACAACAGGACGGAACCCTCCACTTT
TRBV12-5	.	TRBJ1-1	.	CASALPRGVLNTEAFF	TGCGCTAGTGCTTTGCCTCGGGGGGTTTTGAACACTGAAGCTTTCTTT
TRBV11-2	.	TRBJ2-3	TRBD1	CASRWTGSADTQYF	TGTGCCAGCCGGTGGACAGGGAGCGCGGATACGCAGTATTTT
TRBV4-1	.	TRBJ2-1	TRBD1	CASSHVTGVGQQFF	TGCGCCAGCAGCCATGTCACAGGGGTAGGTCAGCAGTTCTTC
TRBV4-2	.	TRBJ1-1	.	CASSQRLGALTEAFF	TGTGCCAGCAGCCAGCGACTGGGGGCGTTGACTGAAGCTTTCTTT
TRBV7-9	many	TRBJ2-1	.	CASSEGTRQFF	TGTGCCAGCAGCGAGGGGACACGGCAGTTCTTC
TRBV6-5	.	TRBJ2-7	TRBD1	CANIDRVEQYF	TGTGCCAACATCGACAGGGTCGAGCAGTACTTC